These 25 T cell receptor beta chains were sequenced from one sample in a study of blood T cell repertoires in COVID-19 (dated by TCRdb to about 2020). Library preparation used the immunoSEQ multiplex PCR assay. The source is immuneACCESS, and TCRdb retained only in-frame sequences with V and J called. Part of the clones is not carried over; for the studies checked, unresolved V genes explain less than half of this, and the remainder is unexplained. For this sample the table gives roughly 270,000 clones, of which about four fifths were detected only once. Clones ranked in the top ten supply approximately 5% of the sample. Sequencing used PBMCs or T cells enriched from blood (not recorded which). These receptors all stem from a middle-aged man who had been exposed to COVID-19.

J is TRBJ2-7 and V is TRBV7-2; 9 nucleotides line up with TRBD1. V trimming: 5 bases; J trimming: 4 bases; junction bases outside the gene matches: 12. CDR3 size: 16 residues. Germline CDR1 and CDR2: SGHTA and FQGNSA. CDR3 amino acids: CASSAGSGTGSYEQYF. CDR3 DNA: TGTGCCAGCAGCGCCGGGTCCGGGACAGGGTCGTACGAGCAGTACTTC.

The chain is built from TRBV5-4 and TRBJ2-3; TRBD1 matches at 9 bases. The V segment lost 2 bases and the J segment 0 bases; nucleotides outside the gene matches: 1. CDR1 and CDR2 (germline): SGHNT, YYREEE (reference sequence). The CDR3 is 15 residues long. Here the CDR3 reads CASSFGTGSTDTQYF. Here the CDR3 DNA reads TGTGCCAGCAGCTTCGGGACAGGGAGCACAGATACGCAGTATTTT.

This chain uses TRBV2 with TRBJ2-7; the D gene is possibly TRBD1 (6 bases). Germline CDR1 and CDR2: SNHLY and FYNNEI. The length of the CDR3 is 14 residues. Between the trimmed V and J ends, which lost 6 bases and 0 bases, there was a span of 12 bases. This chain's CDR3 is CASRRDRTSYEQYF. The DNA of the CDR3 is TGTGCCAGCAGAAGAGACAGGACCTCCTACGAGCAGTACTTC.

The genes are TRBV3-1 (or the pseudogene TRBV3-2) and TRBJ2-5; D might be TRBD1 (6 bases). V was cut by 6 bases and J by 5 bases, with 19 bases left in between. Germline CDR1 is LGHDT and CDR2 is YNNKEL (reference sequence). This CDR3 spans 15 amino acids. As DNA, the CDR3 is TGTGCCAGCAGTCAAACAGGGCGCATAACGGAGACCCAGTACTTC. It yields the protein CASSQTGRITETQYF.

The chain employs TRBV7-9 and TRBJ2-2; D unclear. Germline CDR1 SEHNR, CDR2 FQNEAQ (reference sequence). Trimming removed 5 bases from V and 1 base from J, with 8 bases in between. The CDR3 has 14 amino acids. The CDR3 nucleotides read TGTGCCAGCAGCCCACCTATGAACACCGGGGAGCTGTTTTTT. As protein: CASSPPMNTGELFF.

This clone was seen only a few times. This rearrangement joins TRBV6-5 to TRBJ1-1, with 8 bases identical to TRBD1. The CDR3 contains 13 residues. The trim removed 6 bases at V and 4 bases at J, leaving 4 bases unmatched. Germline CDR1 is MNHEY and CDR2 is SVGAGI. DNA of the CDR3: TGTGCCAGCAGCCAAACAGGGGGCACTGAAGCTTTCTTT. Translating it yields CASSQTGGTEAFF.

The gene calls are TRBV27 and TRBJ2-5; TRBD1 might be the D (6 bases). Germline lookup yields CDR1 MNHEY and CDR2 SMNVEV (reference sequence). CDR3 length: 15 residues. With 4 bases removed from V and 4 bases from J, the gap between germline ends came to 16 bases. This CDR3 reads CASSSAGAGVETQYF. The DNA of the CDR3 is TGTGCCAGCAGTTCAGCAGGGGCCGGGGTAGAGACCCAGTACTTC.

This chain joins TRBV10-3 and TRBJ2-4, with 9 bases identical to TRBD1. This CDR3 contains 14 residues. Trimming took 6 bases from V and 7 from J; bases not matched to a gene: 7. Germline V gene sequence: CDR1 ENHRY, CDR2 SYGVKD. The CDR3 spells CAISPGGTGNIQYF. CDR3 coding DNA: TGTGCCATCAGCCCAGGAGGGACAGGGAACATTCAGTACTTC.

V usage is TRBV2 and J usage is TRBJ2-2; D is unclear. V was trimmed by 8 bases and J by 1 base, leaving 11 bases between them. The germline gives CDR1 SNHLY, CDR2 FYNNEI. The CDR3 is made up of 14 amino acids. The CDR3 protein is CASAPLGNTGELFF. CDR3 in DNA: TGTGCCAGCGCGCCCCTTGGGAACACCGGGGAGCTGTTTTTT.

The chain combines TRBV5-4 with TRBJ2-7, with 10 bases matching TRBD2. The CDR3 is 17 amino acids. Trimming took 0 bases from V and 2 from J; bases not matched to a gene: 8. Germline assignment: CDR1 SGHNT and CDR2 YYREEE (reference sequence). CDR3 DNA: TGTGCCAGCAGCTTGGGGCCCCTAGCGGGAGAGGCCTACGAGCAGTACTTC. It translates to CASSLGPLAGEAYEQYF.

The chain combines TRBV30 with TRBJ2-5; 12 bases map to TRBD2. V was clipped by 1 base and J by 5 bases; unmatched bases: 5. CDR1 is GTSNPN and CDR2 is SVGIG in the germline V gene (reference sequence). This CDR3 contains 15 residues. Written as DNA, the CDR3 is TGTGCCTGGAGTGGACTAGCGGGAGCGGGTGAGACCCAGTACTTC. It codes for CAWSGLAGAGETQYF.

The CDR3 region is CASSLRQSRAQTSYEQYF. CDR3 in DNA: TGCGCCAGCAGCCTGAGACAGTCCAGGGCCCAGACTTCCTACGAGCAGTACTTC. The chain employs TRBV4-1 and TRBJ2-7; tentatively, D is TRBD1 (5 bases). CDR1 and CDR2 (germline): MGHRA, YSYEKL. V was pared by 4 bases and J by 1 base, with 23 bases between. The CDR3 is made up of 18 amino acids.

The rearrangement links TRBV4-1 to TRBJ1-5, with D perhaps matching TRBD1 (6 bases). The germline gives CDR1 MGHRA, CDR2 YSYEKL. The V gene lost 3 bases and the J gene lost 3 bases, with 12 bases spanning the gap. The CDR3 contains 15 residues. This CDR3 is CASSQTTGTNQPQHF. CDR3 DNA sequence: TGCGCCAGCAGCCAGACTACAGGGACCAATCAGCCCCAGCATTTT.

V and J are TRBV9 and TRBJ2-2; 9 nucleotides line up with TRBD2. CDR3 size: 15 residues. V gave up 3 bases and J gave up 5 bases; unmatched junction bases: 5. CDR1 and CDR2 from the germline V gene are SGDLS and YYNGEE. CDR3 protein: CASSASGASTGELFF. The CDR3 DNA follows: TGTGCCAGCAGCGCTAGCGGGGCCAGTACCGGGGAGCTGTTTTTT. Full variable domain (missing parts from reference TRBV9 and TRBJ2-2): DSGVTQTPKHLITATGQRVTLRCSPRSGDLSVYWYQQSLDQGLQFLIQYYNGEERAKGNILERFSAQQFPDLHSELNLSSLELGDSALYFCASSASGASTGELFFGEGSRLTVL.

The chain has TRBV20-1 and TRBJ1-6; D unresolved. Germline values: CDR1 DFQATT, CDR2 SNEGSKA (reference sequence). This CDR3 is 14 amino acids long. V lost 3 bases and J 6 bases, leaving 12 bases between the germline ends. In DNA form, the CDR3 reads TGCAGTGCTAGTTCTCGCGATCTTAATTCACCCCTCCACTTT. Translated: CSASSRDLNSPLHF.

The V call is TRBV6-1, the J call TRBJ1-5; TRBD1 agrees at 9 bases. CDR3 size: 15 residues. Per germline, CDR1 MNHNS and CDR2 SASEGT. Trimming took 8 bases from V and 6 from J; bases not matched to a gene: 11. The CDR3 region is CASRDGDRVSQPQHF. CDR3 nucleotides: TGTGCCAGCCGAGACGGGGACAGGGTTAGTCAGCCCCAGCATTTT.

The V call is TRBV9, the J call TRBJ2-5; 13 nucleotides align to TRBD2. The CDR3 contains 22 residues. Germline trimming cut 0 bases from V and 2 bases from J; bases unmatched to any gene: 19. Germline CDR1 and CDR2: SGDLS and YYNGEE. For the CDR3, the DNA is TGTGCCAGCAGCGTAGCTGGACAGGCACCGGGACTAGCGGGACTAAGGCAAGAGACCCAGTACTTC. It translates to CASSVAGQAPGLAGLRQETQYF. Complete variable domain (other parts from reference TRBV9 and TRBJ2-5): DSGVTQTPKHLITATGQRVTLRCSPRSGDLSVYWYQQSLDQGLQFLIQYYNGEERAKGNILERFSAQQFPDLHSELNLSSLELGDSALYFCASSVAGQAPGLAGLRQETQYFGPGTRLLVL.

The V gene is TRBV7-6, the J gene TRBJ2-7; 7 nucleotides agree with TRBD2. This CDR3 has 15 amino acids. Trimming cost V 1 base and J 3 bases; bases outside gene matches: 6. Per germline, CDR1 SGHVS and CDR2 FNYEAQ. The CDR3: CASSLDEGGGYEQYF. CDR3 DNA sequence: TGTGCCAGCAGCTTAGATGAGGGCGGGGGCTACGAGCAGTACTTC.

This clone has more than one count but fewer than ten. In DNA form, the CDR3 reads TGTGCCAGTACAGACGGGACAGGGTACGATCAGCCCCAGCATTTT. Translated, it gives CASTDGTGYDQPQHF. The V and J genes are TRBV19 and TRBJ1-5; 9 bases match TRBD1. Germline trimming cut 7 bases from V and 5 bases from J; bases unmatched to any gene: 9. This CDR3 region has 15 residues. CDR1 is LNHDA, CDR2 SQIVND, per germline (reference sequence).

This rearrangement joins TRBV5-1 to TRBJ1-3, with D perhaps TRBD1 (6 bases). V was trimmed by 3 bases and J by 0 bases, leaving 13 bases between them. The CDR3 length is 16 residues. Germline V gene sequence: CDR1 SGHRS, CDR2 YFSETQ. CDR3 sequence reads: CASSSSLQGSGNTIYF. Written as DNA, the CDR3 is TGCGCCAGCAGCTCCTCTTTACAGGGCTCTGGAAACACCATATATTTT.

The CDR3 reads CAWTRVASTDTQYF. As DNA, the CDR3 is TGTGCCTGGACAAGGGTAGCGAGCACAGATACGCAGTATTTT. The chain is built from TRBV30 and TRBJ2-3, with D perhaps matching TRBD2 (5 bases). The V gene's germline CDR1 is GTSNPN and CDR2 SVGIG (reference sequence). This CDR3 has 14 amino acids. V shed 4 bases and J shed 0 bases, with 11 bases lying between them.

This clone has more than one count but fewer than ten. The genes are TRBV3-1 (or the pseudogene TRBV3-2) and TRBJ2-7; D perhaps matches TRBD2 (5 bases). Germline CDR1 reads LGHDT; CDR2 reads YNNKEL (reference sequence). Trimming stripped 4 bases from V and 4 bases from J, with 11 bases between. This CDR3 spans 13 amino acids. The CDR3 DNA reads as TGTGCCAGCAGCCTCAGAGGGTCGTACGAGCAGTACTTC. It specifies CASSLRGSYEQYF.

This chain connects TRBV27 to TRBJ2-7; 7 nucleotides agree with TRBD2. V shed 7 bases and J 2 bases; nucleotides not matched to a gene: 8. The CDR3 runs 14 residues. Germline V lookup: CDR1 MNHEY, CDR2 SMNVEV (reference sequence). The DNA for the CDR3 is TGTGCCAGCACATCTAGCGGAGCGGCCTACGAGCAGTACTTC. The encoded protein is CASTSSGAAYEQYF.

This chain connects TRBV4-1 to TRBJ2-5, with D unclear. This CDR3 comprises 14 residues. V was pared by 0 bases and J by 5 bases, with 10 bases between. CDR1 and CDR2 (germline): MGHRA, YSYEKL. The CDR3 here is CASSQDRAWETQYF. CDR3 bases: TGCGCCAGCAGCCAAGATCGAGCGTGGGAGACCCAGTACTTC.

This sequence joins TRBV10-1 and TRBJ1-1; D remains ambiguous. This CDR3 spans 13 amino acids. Germline CDR1 and CDR2: WNHNN and SYGVQD (reference sequence). V shed 3 bases and J shed 5 bases, with 10 bases lying between them. The CDR3 DNA sequence: TGCGCCAGCAGTGATTTGGAGAATACTGAAGCTTTCTTT. It specifies CASSDLENTEAFF.